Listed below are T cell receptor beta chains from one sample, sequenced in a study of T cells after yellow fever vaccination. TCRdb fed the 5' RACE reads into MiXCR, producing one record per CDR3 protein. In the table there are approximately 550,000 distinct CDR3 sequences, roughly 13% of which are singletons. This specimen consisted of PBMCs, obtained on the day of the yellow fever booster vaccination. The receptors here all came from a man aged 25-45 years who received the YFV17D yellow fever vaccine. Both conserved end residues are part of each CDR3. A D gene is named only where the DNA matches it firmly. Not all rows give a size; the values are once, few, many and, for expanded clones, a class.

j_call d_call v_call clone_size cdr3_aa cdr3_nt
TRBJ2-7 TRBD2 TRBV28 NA CASRVAGGYEQYF TGTGCCAGCCGGGTAGCGGGAGGTTACGAGCAGTACTTC
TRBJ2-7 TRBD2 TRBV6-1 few CASSPSLAGLTYEQYF TGTGCCAGCAGTCCTTCCCTAGCGGGACTTACCTACGAGCAGTACTTC
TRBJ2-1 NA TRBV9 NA CASSSDSPEQFF TGTGCCAGCAGTTCGGACAGCCCTGAGCAGTTCTTC
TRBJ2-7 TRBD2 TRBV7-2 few CASRVTSSVLEQYF TGTGCCAGCAGAGTGACTAGCTCGGTCCTTGAGCAGTACTTC
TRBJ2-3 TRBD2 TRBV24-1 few CATSDIGLAGGASTDTQYF TGTGCCACCAGTGATATCGGACTAGCGGGGGGGGCGAGCACAGATACGCAGTATTTT
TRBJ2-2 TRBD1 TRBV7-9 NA CASSNLWTGIGELFF TGTGCCAGCAGCAACCTGTGGACAGGGATCGGGGAGCTGTTTTTT
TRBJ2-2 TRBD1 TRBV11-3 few CASSFPGQGADGELFF TGTGCCAGCAGCTTTCCGGGACAGGGGGCCGACGGGGAGCTGTTTTTT
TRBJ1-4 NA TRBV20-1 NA CSARRTAGSNEKLFF TGCAGTGCTAGGAGGACCGCAGGGAGTAATGAAAAACTGTTTTTT
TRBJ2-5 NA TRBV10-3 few CAISDGDRETQYF TGTGCCATCAGTGATGGAGATAGAGAGACCCAGTACTTC
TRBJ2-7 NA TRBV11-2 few CASSFGTAAAYEQYF TGTGCCAGCAGCTTTGGGACCGCCGCCGCCTACGAGCAGTACTTC
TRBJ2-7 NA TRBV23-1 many CASSPLPSYEQYF TGCGCCAGCAGTCCTCTGCCCTCCTACGAGCAGTACTTC
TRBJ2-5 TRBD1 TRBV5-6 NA CASSYMGQQETQYF TGTGCCAGCAGCTACATGGGACAGCAAGAGACCCAGTACTTC
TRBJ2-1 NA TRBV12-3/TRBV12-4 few CASSLGTFYNEQFF TGTGCCAGCAGTCTCGGGACTTTCTACAATGAGCAGTTCTTC
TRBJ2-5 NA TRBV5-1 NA CASSLARRSQETQYF TGCGCCAGCAGCTTGGCCCGGAGGAGCCAAGAGACCCAGTACTTC
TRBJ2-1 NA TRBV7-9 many CASSPRGDYKDEQFF TGTGCCAGCAGCCCAAGGGGGGACTATAAGGATGAGCAGTTCTTC
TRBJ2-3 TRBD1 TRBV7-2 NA CASSGRTGGTDTQYF TGTGCCAGCAGCGGCAGGACAGGGGGCACAGATACGCAGTATTTT
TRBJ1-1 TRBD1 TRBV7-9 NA CASSSNRGVAFF TGTGCCAGCAGCTCAAACAGGGGGGTGGCTTTCTTT
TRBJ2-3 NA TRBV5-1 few CASSIDRPDTQYF TGCGCCAGCAGCATTGACAGACCAGATACGCAGTATTTT
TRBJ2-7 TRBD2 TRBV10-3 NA CAISDIAGGLDEQYF TGTGCCATCAGTGACATAGCGGGAGGACTAGACGAGCAGTACTTC
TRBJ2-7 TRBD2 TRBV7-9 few CASSQGLARNEQYF TGTGCCAGCAGCCAGGGACTAGCGAGAAACGAGCAGTACTTC
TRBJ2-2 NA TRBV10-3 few CAISDLVGGTGELFF TGTGCCATCAGTGACCTTGTTGGGGGCACCGGGGAGCTGTTTTTT
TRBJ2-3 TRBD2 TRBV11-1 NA CASSFKTSGTDTQYF TGTGCCAGCAGCTTCAAGACTAGCGGCACAGATACGCAGTATTTT
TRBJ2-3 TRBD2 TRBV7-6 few CASSLRFSGSSTDTQYF TGTGCCAGCAGCTTAAGGTTTAGCGGGAGTAGCACAGATACGCAGTATTTT
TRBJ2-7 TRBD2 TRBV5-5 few CASSLTSGASYEQYF TGTGCCAGCAGCTTGACTAGCGGGGCGTCCTACGAGCAGTACTTC
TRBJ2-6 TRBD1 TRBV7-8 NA CATPAGTDYAGANVLTF TGTGCCACCCCCGCCGGGACAGACTATGCTGGGGCCAACGTCCTGACTTTC
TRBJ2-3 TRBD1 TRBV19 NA CASSTDRSTDTQYF TGTGCCAGTAGTACGGACAGGAGCACAGATACGCAGTATTTT
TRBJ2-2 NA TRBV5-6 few CATLDRAANTGELFF TGTGCCACCCTCGACAGAGCCGCGAACACCGGGGAGCTGTTTTTT
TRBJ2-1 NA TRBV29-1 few CSVGGASYNEQFF TGCAGCGTTGGCGGAGCGTCCTACAATGAGCAGTTCTTC
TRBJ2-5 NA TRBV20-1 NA CSARDKNSKETQYF TGCAGTGCTAGAGATAAGAATTCGAAAGAGACCCAGTACTTC
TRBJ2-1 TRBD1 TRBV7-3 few CASSSYRGNEQFF TGTGCCAGCAGCTCCTACAGGGGGAATGAGCAGTTCTTC
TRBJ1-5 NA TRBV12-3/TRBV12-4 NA CASRVGDQPQHF TGTGCCAGCAGGGTTGGGGATCAGCCCCAGCATTTT
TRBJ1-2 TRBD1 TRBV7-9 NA CASSRFDRGHGYTF TGTGCCAGCAGCCGATTTGACAGGGGGCATGGCTACACCTTC
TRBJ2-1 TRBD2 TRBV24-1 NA CATSERTSGRNLNEQFF TGTGCCACCAGTGAACGGACTAGCGGGAGGAACCTAAATGAGCAGTTCTTC
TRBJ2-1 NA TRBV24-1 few CATSGPVQGSENNEQFF TGTGCCACCAGTGGCCCGGTACAGGGTTCCGAGAACAATGAGCAGTTCTTC
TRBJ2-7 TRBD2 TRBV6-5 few CASSYTEPGLAPSSYEQYF TGTGCCAGCAGTTACACCGAACCGGGACTAGCGCCCAGCTCCTACGAGCAGTACTTC
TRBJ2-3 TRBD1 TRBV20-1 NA CSAGPDRGGTDTQYF TGCAGTGCTGGCCCCGACAGGGGAGGCACAGATACGCAGTATTTT
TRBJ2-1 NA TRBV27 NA CASSFFKSHEQFF TGTGCCAGCAGTTTTTTTAAGAGCCATGAGCAGTTCTTC
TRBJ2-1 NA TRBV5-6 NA CASSFEAFSSYNEQFF TGTGCCAGCAGCTTTGAAGCATTTAGCTCCTACAATGAGCAGTTCTTC
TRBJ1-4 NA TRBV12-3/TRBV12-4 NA CASSPIGREGEKLFF TGTGCCAGCAGTCCCATCGGGAGGGAGGGAGAAAAACTGTTTTTT
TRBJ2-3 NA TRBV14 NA CASSPLPSGRTDTQYF TGTGCCAGCAGCCCGCTACCGTCAGGACGAACAGATACGCAGTATTTT